A single sample is the source of the 5 T cell receptor beta chains below, sequenced in a study of cytomegalovirus exposure and HLA in healthy donors. Assay used: immunoSEQ multiplex PCR; TCRdb lists only in-frame clones, some missing. The profile shows a few hundred thousand clones, approximately 85% of them singletons. Sequencing was carried out using PBMCs. All receptors derive from a man in his thirties or forties in good health and CMV-seronegative.

The gene calls are TRBV6-1 and TRBJ1-1, with D possibly TRBD1 on 5 matching bases. The germline CDR1 and CDR2 sequences are MNHNS and SASEGT. The CDR3 extends over 14 amino acids. Trimming took off 6 bases at V and 1 base at J, with 12 bases between the two ends. The CDR3 spells CASRGPTANTEAFF. The CDR3 nucleotides are TGTGCCAGCAGGGGGCCGACCGCGAACACTGAAGCTTTCTTT.

This clone has ten or more counts. The J gene is TRBJ1-1, the V gene TRBV10-2, with unresolved D. Germline assignment: CDR1 WSHSY and CDR2 SAAADI. The CDR3 loop spans 14 amino acids. The V and J ends lost 10 bases and 1 base respectively, with 16 bases between them. CDR3 coding DNA: TGCGCCACTTCCCGGGGAGGAGGGAACACTGAAGCTTTCTTT. Translated, it gives CATSRGGGNTEAFF.

The gene calls are TRBV7-2 and TRBJ1-1, with D perhaps TRBD1 (5 bases). The CDR3 is 15 residues long. V lost 1 base to trimming and J lost 0 bases, with 9 bases between them. Germline V gene sequence: CDR1 SGHTA, CDR2 FQGNSA. The CDR3 is CASSLGGEVNTEAFF. CDR3 bases: TGTGCCAGCAGCTTAGGGGGGGAGGTGAACACTGAAGCTTTCTTT.

The chain joins TRBV6-5 to TRBJ2-7; D perhaps matches TRBD1 (6 bases). CDR1 and CDR2 (germline): MNHEY, SVGAGI. The V gene lost 6 bases and the J gene lost 3 bases, with 18 bases spanning the gap. The CDR3 contains 15 residues. The CDR3 bases are TGTGCCAGCAGCAAGGACAGCTTCCCACTCTACGAGCAGTACTTC. This encodes CASSKDSFPLYEQYF.

This rearrangement joins TRBV7-2 to TRBJ1-4; D is unresolved. V lost 1 base and J 0 bases, leaving 12 bases between the germline ends. Germline V gene data show CDR1 as SGHTA and CDR2 as FQGNSA. The CDR3 spans 17 residues. The CDR3 spells CASSLVAAKATNEKLFF. The CDR3 DNA reads as TGTGCCAGCAGCTTAGTGGCAGCGAAGGCAACTAATGAAAAACTGTTTTTT.